This TCR beta chain was profiled in a study of cytomegalovirus exposure and HLA in healthy donors (dated by TCRdb to about 2017). Background on the whole study: An earlier analysis of around 600 of the donors reported approximately 270 Gb of sequence data and approximately 110 million unique TCR beta sequences from about 200 million T cells. An earlier analysis of approximately 630 of the donors applied high-throughput TCR beta sequencing to assess whether each TCR beta V gene segment acted as functional or pseudogenic. Every discovery cohort repertoire had been produced on one sequencing platform. A later analysis re-analyzed previously published TCR beta repertoires from hundreds of donors and added high-resolution HLA genotyping to study TCR occurrence patterns. The study was designed to test whether signatures of past pathogen exposure could be identified by cataloging public T cell receptors. A later genetic analysis took genome-wide SNP genotypes for about three fifths of the 666 donors and used that subset as a discovery cohort. Because of strong linkage in the cohort, four to six DR-DQ haplotypes were treated as single units for association and clustering. Using immunosequencing, the study profiled T cell repertoires from about 610 subjects and related those repertoires to cytomegalovirus serostatus. Across some 400 genotyped donors of the cohort, an average of roughly 250,000 unique TCR beta nucleotide sequences per donor were sequenced, and around 19% of those sequences were non-productive. Class I and class II HLA loci were covered by the typing at four-digit resolution. To predict cytomegalovirus infection status, the study brought together high-throughput TCR immunosequencing, statistical association of individual TCRs with disease status, and machine learning. In addition to the first cohort of hundreds of subjects, a separate validation cohort of under 150 different subjects was used. The number of typed donors differed by locus: about 620-640 for A, B, C, DRB1 and DQB1; about 520 for DQA1; over 600 for DPA1; and 400 to 480 for DPB1. Donor age, sex, ethnicity and CMV serostatus were compiled alongside the repertoire data. In the later analysis, no new phenotypic data were used to find candidate immune exposures; instead, reliance was placed on TCR beta sequences and their occurrence across donors. An early release that covered about 600 HLA-typed donors contained approximately 300 gigabases of sequencing data and roughly 84 million unique TCR sequences. Of the roughly 400 genotyped donors, more than 75% were placed in the genetic ancestry cluster associated with self-reported Caucasian donors. What the work shows at the level of the full study, not this receptor alone: While some public TCRs were present in many individuals, most TCR sequences turned up only very rarely across donors. An association between a missense DCLRE1C variant and V-gene and J-gene trimming of TCR beta chains was found in a later genetic analysis and replicated in an independent cohort. The presence/absence analyses assumed that sequencing depth was roughly uniform across donors, and that assumption may not be true. Because counts were too low, some 17 rarely observed V segments, including chromosome 9 orphons, were left out of the earlier analysis of about 500 of the donors. In a later analysis, the rate of TCR association differed among HLA loci, with DRB1 alleles having the most associated TCRs and HLA-C alleles having the fewest. Because some donors lacked HLA typing at each locus, the association tests relied only on the typed subset. Linkage disequilibrium might explain the correlated functional status among segregating V segments, but an unknown experimental factor could not be ruled out. Compared with the approximately 600-donor mean, donors in an Asian-associated ancestry cluster had fewer N-insertions in productive TCRs, according to a later genetic analysis. A few of the identified cytomegalovirus-associated TCR beta chains were confirmed in vitro to be specific for cytomegalovirus antigens. Only TCR beta chains were sequenced in this cohort, and the absence of alpha or paired-chain data limited detectable features. Several of the top co-occurrence clusters appeared to be linked to parvovirus B19, influenza, CMV and Epstein-Barr virus, according to a later analysis. Some IMGT-functional V segments, including TRBV6-2 and TRBV6-3, could not be told apart with the 87-base-pair reads, so those segments were excluded. A cluster of highly shared sequence variants was judged likely to represent a technical artifact of the sequencing pipeline. In both the original and validation cohorts, the classifier was reported to diagnose cytomegalovirus status with high specificity and sensitivity. According to a later analysis, most CMV-associated TCR beta chains appeared to be HLA-restricted, and the HLA associations seemed to be driven largely by CMV exposure. A further reported finding was that TCR beta sequences accurately predicted the HLA-A and HLA-B alleles for most subjects in the first cohort. In an earlier analysis of some 550 of the donors, most TCR beta V segments were observed in productive rearrangements about 90% or about 30% of the time, broadly matching IMGT annotations. A later analysis found that HLA-associated TCR beta chains were more clonally expanded and had lower generation probabilities than equally common non-associated chains. The only immune exposure information available for the cohort was CMV serostatus. In the study, around 150 TCR beta chains were listed as associated with cytomegalovirus. When HLA alleles, especially DR and DQ, strongly co-occurred, attributing TCR associations to individual alleles was difficult. The authors suggested that the approach could potentially be generalized to other disease states and immunological phenotypes. In a later analysis, about 17,000 TCR beta sequences were associated with specific HLA alleles at a false discovery rate of 0.05.

From the cysteine up to the phenylalanine, the CDR3 has a length of 16 residues. The retained sequence is limited to the CDR3, 48 bases, with the frame set at the first base. The germline V gene supplies CDR1 SNHLY and CDR2 FYNNEI. From V the trimming removes 4 bases and from J it removes 0 bases, while the gene matches leave 6 bases of the junction unaccounted for. As concerns this clone: This receptor's antigen is unknown.

In total, fewer than 750 healthy bone marrow donors made up the cohort. At the time of sampling, every cohort member was nominally healthy, though immune exposures that went unrecorded were likely present. The donor was CMV seronegative and was included in the group of under 450 seronegative cohort members. A peripheral blood sample was collected from each donor, and TCR beta sequencing was performed on peripheral blood mononuclear cells. The Qiagen DNeasy Blood Extraction Kit was used to extract genomic DNA from the blood cell samples. Library method: the immunoSEQ multiplex PCR assay. For the multiplex PCR, a mixture combining 60 forward primers for TCR Vbeta segments and 13 reverse primers for TCR Jbeta segments was used. The CDR3 region of rearranged TCR beta genes was amplified from genomic DNA with a multiplex PCR assay. The Illumina HiSeq System was used to sequence the amplified TCR beta libraries as 87-base-pair reads. The authors' analysis ran thus. In a later analysis, tens of millions of unique TCR beta chains were counted across the 650 to 750 repertoires, and some 10 million of these chains were shared by at least two donors. Raw reads were error-corrected and collapsed into unique sequences by a nearest-neighbor algorithm in which closely related sequences were merged to remove PCR and sequencing errors. V, D and J gene segments were assigned by aligning CDR3 sequences to IMGT reference sequences. For a sequence to be retained, a match of at least six nucleotides to both a V gene segment and a J gene segment was required. A rearrangement was called productive if the CDR3 had no stop codons and remained in frame with V and J, and every other rearrangement was called non-productive. Following IMGT convention, CDR3 was defined as the stretch from the second conserved V-encoded cysteine up to the conserved J-encoded phenylalanine. The earlier analysis of about 610 of the donors excluded sequences that lacked an unambiguous match to a single V gene segment. In an earlier analysis of about 590 of the donors, a V segment was called functional when productive rearrangements were above 56.7%, and segregating when the standard deviation between donors exceeded 5%. To diagnose cytomegalovirus status from the catalog of TCR beta chain sequences, a statistical classification framework was built. A later analysis assigned V and J genes by comparing TCR nucleotide sequences with IMGT/GENE-DB human TR gene sequences. The TCRdist pipeline was used in a later analysis to assign CDR3 sequences and most-parsimonious VDJ recombination scenarios. A later analysis defined each TCR beta chain by its CDR3 amino acid sequence plus V-gene family, and excluded reads lacking a unique V-gene family. As a way to deal with suspected cross-contamination and a sequencing artifact, a later analysis dropped 640 or so nucleotide sequences that were highly shared and had low generation probability. In a later analysis, a clonal expansion index for each public chain was calculated from normalized within-repertoire ranks of inferred template counts. A later analysis computed generation probabilities with a VDJ recombination model fitted to out-of-frame rearrangements, and checked the results against IGoR. Hypergeometric tests were used in a later analysis to score TCR-TCR, TCR-HLA and TCR-CMV co-occurrence, with a repertoire-size bias correction applied to the TCR pairs. A later analysis estimated false discovery rates by permuting HLA or CMV assignments 20 times. In a later analysis, co-occurring TCRs were grouped with DBSCAN, and TCRdist sequence similarity was added when clustering was performed within HLA-allele-positive subsets. For co-occurrence clustering, repertoires with fewer than 30,000 or more than 120,000 public chains were excluded, along with about five repertoires with anomalous nucleotide sharing. This immuneACCESS table, as held by TCRdb, lists in-frame sequences with V and J called but not all clones. Of the missing ones, under half trace to an unresolved V gene in checked studies; the others have no known cause. That table is the source of V, J and clone size, and D and trimming were worked out from the DNA. The sample table holds 100,000 to 150,000 clones. Less than 3% of the sample lies in the top ten.

The receptor comes from a man in his thirties or forties in good health and CMV-seronegative. The source material was PBMCs. The chain links TRBV2 with TRBJ1-5, with 7 bases matching TRBD1. The DNA sequence is as follows: TGTGCCAGCAGTGGAAGGACAGGTTCTAGCAATCAGCCCCAGCATTTT. Its coded protein is CASSGRTGSSNQPQHF. The CDR3 plus the reference TRBV2 and TRBJ1-5 genes for the other parts give the full variable domain: EPEVTQTPSHQVTQMGQEVILRCVPISNHLYFYWYRQILGQKVEFLVSFYNNEISEKSEIFDDQFSVERPDGSNFTLKIRSTKLEDSAMYFCASSGRTGSSNQPQHFGDGTRLSIL.